Listed below are T cell receptor beta chains from one sample, sequenced in a study of long-term antiretroviral therapy in people with HIV. Clones were sequenced by immunoSEQ multiplex PCR, and TCRdb holds only the in-frame ones, with some missing. Among roughly 10,000 clones, around 83% were seen once, and the ten largest hold around 15%. Source: unsorted PBMCs, taken 1.2 years after starting antiretroviral therapy. Receptor source: a man aged 35 to 55 with HIV. The CDR3 runs from the conserved cysteine through the conserved F or W. A D gene is named only where the DNA matches it firmly. Clone size is shown for a subset of rows, as once, few, many or a class of expanded clone.

D gene	V gene	clone size	J gene	CDR3 DNA	CDR3 protein
.	TRBV10-3	.	TRBJ2-7	TGTGCCATCAGTGACCCGGGACAACTATACGAGCAGTACTTC	CAISDPGQLYEQYF
TRBD1	TRBV28	.	TRBJ2-7	TGTGCCAGCAGCCCAGGGGGACGCTACGAGCAGTACTTC	CASSPGGRYEQYF
.	TRBV7-3	.	TRBJ2-1	TGTGCCAGCAGCTTATCGGCAGGGACGGATGAGCAGTTCTTC	CASSLSAGTDEQFF
.	TRBV4-1	once	TRBJ2-7	TGCGCCAGCAGCCAAGTCACAGGGCCAAGCTACGAGCAGTACTTC	CASSQVTGPSYEQYF
.	TRBV19	once	TRBJ2-7	TGTGCCAGTAGTATTCTTGACAGTCCCTACGAGCAGTACTTC	CASSILDSPYEQYF
.	TRBV5-8	.	TRBJ2-2	TGTGCCAGCAGCTTGGAGCTAGGTGGGGCCGGGGAGCTGTTTTTT	CASSLELGGAGELFF
.	TRBV6-5	.	TRBJ1-1	TGTGCCAGCAGTTACGATCAGGCAGGGGACACTGAAGCTTTCTTT	CASSYDQAGDTEAFF
TRBD2	TRBV5-4	once	TRBJ2-7	TGTGCCAGCAGCACCGGGACTAGCGGGGGGGCTTACGAGCAGTACTTC	CASSTGTSGGAYEQYF
.	TRBV2	.	TRBJ2-7	TGTGCCAGCGGTGAGGAGGGCCCCTACGAGCAGTACTTC	CASGEEGPYEQYF
.	TRBV7-8	.	TRBJ1-2	TGTGCCAGCACCCCTAGGACAGCGGGCGGCGGGGATGGCTACACCTTC	CASTPRTAGGGDGYTF
TRBD1	TRBV4-1	.	TRBJ2-3	TGCGCCAGCAGCCAAGATGGGACAGTCACAGATACGCAGTATTTT	CASSQDGTVTDTQYF